The next 18 T cell receptor beta chains were all read from a single sample in a study of read filtering for tumor transcriptome and immune sequencing. Molecular barcoded adaptors covering alpha/delta and beta/gamma chains were used on roughly 400 ng RNA. TCRdb reprocessed the reads with MiXCR, giving one entry per CDR3 protein. Among roughly 130,000 distinct CDR3 sequences listed, 10% to 15% were seen once. The source material was a population of CD138-negative cells sorted from bone marrow. The receptor source for this set is a donor at least 40 years old with multiple myeloma.

At least ten counts were recorded for this clonotype. The rearrangement uses TRBV20-1 and TRBJ2-3, with 7 bases identical to TRBD2. Per germline, CDR1 DFQATT and CDR2 SNEGSKA (reference sequence). The trim removed 5 bases at V and 2 bases at J, leaving 4 bases unmatched. CDR3 length equals 13 residues. This CDR3 is CSARDYLTDTQYF. For the CDR3, the DNA is TGCAGTGCTCGGGACTACCTCACAGATACGCAGTATTTT.

This clonotype was observed at least ten times. The chain carries TRBV7-9 and TRBJ2-3, with D maybe TRBD2 (6 bases). V was clipped by 5 bases and J by 0 bases, with 15 bases between them. The germline CDR1 and CDR2 sequences are SEHNR and FQNEAQ (reference sequence). This CDR3 spans 16 amino acids. DNA for the CDR3: TGTGCCAGCAGCCCCCCCTGGGGAGGTAGCACAGATACGCAGTATTTT. Its protein product is CASSPPWGGSTDTQYF.

Ten or more counts support this clonotype. This chain connects TRBV5-1 to TRBJ2-3; TRBD1 or TRBD2 may be the D gene (5 bases each). Germline V gene sequence: CDR1 SGHRS, CDR2 YFSETQ. V dropped 6 bases and J dropped 1 base, with 9 bases sitting between them. The CDR3 contains 13 residues. CDR3 loop: CASTGAGTDTQYF. The CDR3 nucleotides are TGCGCCAGCACCGGGGCTGGCACAGATACGCAGTATTTT.

This clonotype was observed a few times. The conserved phenylalanine or tryptophan normally closing the CDR3 is absent here, so this likely arose from a read error. This chain uses TRBV20-1 with TRBJ2-7, with D maybe TRBD2 (6 bases). The CDR3 sequence is 11 residues long. V was shortened by 3 bases and J by 4 bases, with 7 bases between the two germline ends. CDR1 DFQATT and CDR2 SNEGSKA come from the germline V gene (reference sequence). Here the CDR3 DNA reads TGCAGTGCTAGGCTAGCGTACGAGCAGTACCTC. Protein: CSARLAYEQYL.

This clonotype was observed many times. The V gene is TRBV12-3 or TRBV12-4, the J gene TRBJ2-5, with D unclear. The CDR3 covers 12 residues. V lost 3 bases and J 5 bases, leaving 7 bases between the germline ends. CDR3: CASSFLGETQYF. The CDR3 DNA reads TGTGCCAGCAGTTTCTTGGGGGAGACCCAGTACTTC.

Turning to this clonotype: A clone one base away is much larger, so this may be a read error. This rearrangement joins TRBV11-3 to TRBJ2-1; maybe TRBD2 (5 bases). The germline gives CDR1 SGHNT, CDR2 YENEEA. This CDR3 contains 11 residues. V was cut by 6 bases and J by 12 bases, with 12 bases left in between. CDR3 bases: TGTGCCAGCAGTAACTATGAGGGGCAGTTCTTC. Its translation: CASSNYEGQFF.

This clonotype was recorded at least ten times. The genes are TRBV7-2 and TRBJ2-1; TRBD2 agrees at 8 bases. The V and J ends lost 5 bases and 11 bases, in that order; junction bases with no gene match: 11. The CDR3 is made up of 14 amino acids. Germline V gene sequence: CDR1 SGHTA, CDR2 FQGNSA. The CDR3, as DNA: TGTGCCAGCAGCGGCCGGGGGGGGGAGACTCAGCAGTTCTTC. Translating gives CASSGRGGETQQFF.

The V gene is TRBV14, the J gene TRBJ1-1, with D perhaps TRBD1 (5 bases). Germline V CDR1 and CDR2: SGHDN, FVKESK. V lost 4 bases and J lost 2, with 14 bases in between. This CDR3 has 15 residues. The CDR3 nucleotides are TGTGCCAGCAGCCGAGGGGCTCAGGGAAACACTGAAGCTTTCTTT. This gives the protein CASSRGAQGNTEAFF.

This chain connects TRBV12-3 or TRBV12-4 to TRBJ1-1; TRBD1 matches at 11 bases. V was pared by 7 bases and J by 3 bases, with 19 bases of the junction left unmatched. CDR3 length: 19 residues. DNA for the CDR3: TGTGCCAGCACTCCTCGGACAGGGGGCGTCATTAGATCGGACACTGAAGCTTTCTTT. This translates into CASTPRTGGVIRSDTEAFF.

Only a few counts were recorded for this clonotype. This may come from a read error, since a much larger clone is one base off. The chain joins TRBV19 to TRBJ2-3; 9 nucleotides align to TRBD2. The CDR3 runs to 15 residues. The V and J ends lost 5 bases and 2 bases, in that order; junction bases with no gene match: 5. Germline CDR1 reads LNHDA; CDR2 reads SQIVND (reference sequence). The CDR3 sequence: CASSGPSGNTDTQYF. Here the CDR3 DNA reads TGTGCCAGTAGTGGGCCTAGCGGGAACACAGATACGCAGTATTTT.

This clonotype was seen many times. The chain is built from TRBV3-1 and TRBJ2-1, with D unclear. The V gene lost 4 bases and the J gene lost 7 bases, with 11 bases spanning the gap. This CDR3 region has 13 residues. The germline V gene has CDR1 LGHDT and CDR2 YNNKEL (reference sequence). The CDR3 bases are TGTGCCAGCAGCCTAGCATCCGCTAATGAGCAGTTCTTC. Protein sequence: CASSLASANEQFF.

This clonotype was observed many times. The V call is TRBV5-1, the J call TRBJ2-5; unclear D gene. Germline assignment: CDR1 SGHRS and CDR2 YFSETQ. The ends were cut back, 0 bases at V and 3 bases at J, with 9 bases in the middle. CDR3 length equals 14 residues. The CDR3 here is CASSLATGKETQYF. The CDR3 coding sequence is TGCGCCAGCAGCTTGGCCACGGGTAAAGAGACCCAGTACTTC.

This clonotype has a handful of counts. The chain carries TRBV4-1 and TRBJ2-5; 9 positions agree with TRBD2. The CDR3 runs to 18 residues. V gave up 0 bases and J gave up 4 bases; unmatched junction bases: 12. Germline CDR1 reads MGHRA; CDR2 reads YSYEKL. The CDR3 nucleotides are TGCGCCAGCAGCCAAGAGTCACCGCGGGGGGGGCCCCTAGAGACCCAGTACTTC. As protein: CASSQESPRGGPLETQYF.

This clonotype was observed at least ten times. V gene TRBV7-3 combines with J gene TRBJ2-3; D not resolved. Trimming took off 5 bases at V and 1 base at J, with 13 bases between the two ends. Germline V lookup: CDR1 SGHTA, CDR2 FQGTGA. The CDR3 extends over 15 amino acids. The CDR3 DNA is TGTGCCAGCAGCATCCCTGCGGCTGGCACAGATACGCAGTATTTT. The encoded protein is CASSIPAAGTDTQYF. Full variable domain (missing parts from reference TRBV7-3 and TRBJ2-3): GAGVSQTPSNKVTEKGKYVELRCDPISGHTALYWYRQSLGQGPEFLIYFQGTGAADDSGLPNDRFFAVRPEGSVSTLKIQRTERGDSAVYLCASSIPAAGTDTQYFGPGTRLTVL.

This clonotype was seen a few times. The chain combines TRBV19 with TRBJ2-5, with D uncertain. V shed 4 bases and J shed 1 base, with 7 bases lying between them. Germline V gives CDR1 LNHDA, CDR2 SQIVND (reference sequence). The CDR3 runs to 13 residues. The CDR3 here is CASSNSIQETQYF. CDR3 in DNA: TGTGCCAGTAGTAACAGCATCCAAGAGACCCAGTACTTC.

This clonotype appeared many times. This chain joins TRBV29-1 and TRBJ2-7; TRBD2 agrees at 9 bases. V trimming: 2 bases; J trimming: 3 bases; junction bases outside the gene matches: 5. The CDR3 extends over 14 amino acids. Germline loops: CDR1 SQVTM, CDR2 ANQGSEA. As DNA, the CDR3 is TGCAGCGTTGAATCGGGACTAGCATACTACGAGCAGTACTTC. Its translation: CSVESGLAYYEQYF.

In this sample, this clonotype turned up many times. This chain connects TRBV19 to TRBJ2-1; TRBD1 matches 7 bases. Germline loops: CDR1 LNHDA, CDR2 SQIVND (reference sequence). J was trimmed by 3 bases and V by 3 bases; bases with no gene match: 5. This CDR3 spans 15 amino acids. CDR3 nucleotide sequence: TGTGCCAGTAGTATGCAGGGGGAAAACTACAATGAGCAGTTCTTC. The encoded protein is CASSMQGENYNEQFF.

In this sample, this clonotype turned up many times. This chain uses TRBV3-1 with TRBJ2-2; tentative D call: TRBD2 (7 bases). There are 17 residues in the CDR3. CDR1 is LGHDT and CDR2 is YNNKEL in the germline V gene (reference sequence). Trimming cost V 0 bases and J 3 bases, with 14 bases left between them. The CDR3 here is CASSQESGRGDTGELFF. In DNA form, the CDR3 reads TGTGCCAGCAGCCAAGAATCAGGGAGGGGGGACACCGGGGAGCTGTTTTTT.